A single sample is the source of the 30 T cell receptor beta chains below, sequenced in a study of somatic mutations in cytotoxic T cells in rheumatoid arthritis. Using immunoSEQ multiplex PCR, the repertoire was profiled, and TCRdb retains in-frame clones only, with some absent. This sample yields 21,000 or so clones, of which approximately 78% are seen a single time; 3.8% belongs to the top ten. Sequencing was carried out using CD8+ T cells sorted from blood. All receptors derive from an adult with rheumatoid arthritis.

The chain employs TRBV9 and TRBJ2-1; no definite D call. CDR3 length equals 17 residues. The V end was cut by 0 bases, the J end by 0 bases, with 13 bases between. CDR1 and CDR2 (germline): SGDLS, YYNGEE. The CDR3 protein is CASSVASVLSSYNEQFF. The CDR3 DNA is TGTGCCAGCAGCGTAGCCAGCGTACTGAGCTCCTACAATGAGCAGTTCTTC.

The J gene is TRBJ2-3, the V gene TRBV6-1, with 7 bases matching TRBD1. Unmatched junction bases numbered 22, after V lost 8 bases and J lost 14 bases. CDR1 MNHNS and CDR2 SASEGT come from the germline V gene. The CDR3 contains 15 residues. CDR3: CASRMALQQGYSPYF. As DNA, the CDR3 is TGTGCCAGCCGTATGGCCCTCCAACAGGGGTATTCACCGTATTTT.

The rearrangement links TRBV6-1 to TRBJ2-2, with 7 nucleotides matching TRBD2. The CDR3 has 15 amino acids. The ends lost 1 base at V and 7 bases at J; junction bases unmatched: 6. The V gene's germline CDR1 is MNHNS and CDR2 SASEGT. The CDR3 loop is CASSEVGGSVGELFF. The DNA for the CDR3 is TGTGCCAGCAGTGAAGTGGGGGGGTCGGTCGGGGAGCTGTTTTTT.

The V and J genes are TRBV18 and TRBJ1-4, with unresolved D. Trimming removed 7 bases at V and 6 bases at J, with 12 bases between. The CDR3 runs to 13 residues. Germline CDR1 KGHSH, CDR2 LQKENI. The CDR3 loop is CASLRSHDEKLFF. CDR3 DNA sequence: TGTGCCAGCTTGCGTAGCCACGATGAAAAACTGTTTTTT.

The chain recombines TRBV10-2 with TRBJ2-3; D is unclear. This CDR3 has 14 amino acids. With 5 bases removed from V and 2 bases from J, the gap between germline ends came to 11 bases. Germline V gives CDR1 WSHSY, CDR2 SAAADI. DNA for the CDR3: TGCGCCAGCAGTTCGTACAGCGACACAGATACGCAGTATTTT. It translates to CASSSYSDTDTQYF.

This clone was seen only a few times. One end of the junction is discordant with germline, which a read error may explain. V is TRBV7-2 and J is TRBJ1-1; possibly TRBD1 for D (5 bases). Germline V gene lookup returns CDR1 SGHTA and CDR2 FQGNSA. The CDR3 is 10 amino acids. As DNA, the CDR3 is TGTGCCAGCAGCCTCCCTTTTGGGGCCTTT. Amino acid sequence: CASSLPFGAF.

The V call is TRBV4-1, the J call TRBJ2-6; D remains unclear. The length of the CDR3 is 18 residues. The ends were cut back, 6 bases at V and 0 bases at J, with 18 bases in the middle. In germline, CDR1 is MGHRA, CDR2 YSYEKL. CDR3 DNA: TGCGCCAGCAGGAGAAGGGAAGAAGACCCCTCTGGGGCCAACGTCCTGACTTTC. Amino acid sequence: CASRRREEDPSGANVLTF.

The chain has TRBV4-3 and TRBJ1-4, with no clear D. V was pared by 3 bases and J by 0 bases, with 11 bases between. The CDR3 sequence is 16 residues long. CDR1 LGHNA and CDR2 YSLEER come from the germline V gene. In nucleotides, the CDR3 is TGCGCCAGCAGCCAGCTGAGGGATGCAACTAATGAAAAACTGTTTTTT. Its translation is CASSQLRDATNEKLFF.

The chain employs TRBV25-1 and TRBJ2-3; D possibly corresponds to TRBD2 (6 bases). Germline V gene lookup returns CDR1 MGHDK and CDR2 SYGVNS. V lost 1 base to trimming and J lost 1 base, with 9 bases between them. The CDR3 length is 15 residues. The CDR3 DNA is TGTGCCAGCAGTGAATTCGGGGAGGGCACAGATACGCAGTATTTT. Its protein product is CASSEFGEGTDTQYF.

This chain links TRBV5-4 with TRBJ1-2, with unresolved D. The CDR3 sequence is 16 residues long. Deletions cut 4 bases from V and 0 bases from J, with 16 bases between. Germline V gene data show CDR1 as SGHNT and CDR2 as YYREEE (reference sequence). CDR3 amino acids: CASSREFLTANYGYTF. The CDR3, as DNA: TGTGCCAGCAGCCGGGAATTCCTAACAGCTAACTATGGCTACACCTTC. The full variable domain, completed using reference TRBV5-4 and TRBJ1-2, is ETGVTQSPTHLIKTRGQQVTLRCSSQSGHNTVSWYQQALGQGPQFIFQYYREEENGRGNFPPRFSGLQFPNYSSELNVNALELDDSALYLCASSREFLTANYGYTFGSGTRLTVV.

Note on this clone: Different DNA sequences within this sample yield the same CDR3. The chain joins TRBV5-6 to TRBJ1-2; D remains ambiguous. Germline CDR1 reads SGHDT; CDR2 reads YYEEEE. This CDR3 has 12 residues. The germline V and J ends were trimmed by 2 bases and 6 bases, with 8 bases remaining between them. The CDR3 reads CASSLGKHGYTF. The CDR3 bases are TGTGCCAGCAGCTTAGGGAAGCATGGCTACACCTTC.

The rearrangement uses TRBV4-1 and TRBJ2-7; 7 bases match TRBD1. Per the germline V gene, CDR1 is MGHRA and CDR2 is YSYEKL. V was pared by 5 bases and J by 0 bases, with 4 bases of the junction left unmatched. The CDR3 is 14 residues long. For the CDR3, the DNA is TGCGCCAGCAGCTCGGGACAGCCCTCCTACGAGCAGTACTTC. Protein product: CASSSGQPSYEQYF.

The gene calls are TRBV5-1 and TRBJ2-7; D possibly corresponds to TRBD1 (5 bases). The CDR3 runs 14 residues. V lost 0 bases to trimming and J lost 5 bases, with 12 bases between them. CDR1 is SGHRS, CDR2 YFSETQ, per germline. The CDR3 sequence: CASSLVQGVNEQYF. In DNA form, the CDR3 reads TGCGCCAGCAGCTTGGTTCAGGGCGTCAACGAGCAGTACTTC.

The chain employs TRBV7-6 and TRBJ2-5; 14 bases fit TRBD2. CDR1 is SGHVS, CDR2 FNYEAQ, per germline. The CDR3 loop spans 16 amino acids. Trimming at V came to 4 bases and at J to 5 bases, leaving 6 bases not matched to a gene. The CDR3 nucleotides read TGTGCCAGCAGCTCGGGGACTAGCGGGGGTTGGGAGACCCAGTACTTC. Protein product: CASSSGTSGGWETQYF.

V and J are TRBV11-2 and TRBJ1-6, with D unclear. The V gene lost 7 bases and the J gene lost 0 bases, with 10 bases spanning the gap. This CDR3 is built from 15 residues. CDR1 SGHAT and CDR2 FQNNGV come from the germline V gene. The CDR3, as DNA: TGTGCCAGCACCCCAGATAGCTCCTATAATTCACCCCTCCACTTT. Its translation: CASTPDSSYNSPLHF.

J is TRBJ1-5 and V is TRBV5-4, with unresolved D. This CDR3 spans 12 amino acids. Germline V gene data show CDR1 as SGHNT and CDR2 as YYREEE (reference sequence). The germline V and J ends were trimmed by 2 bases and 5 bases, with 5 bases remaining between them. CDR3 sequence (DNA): TGTGCCAGCAGCTTTGGGGATCAGCCCCAGCATTTT. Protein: CASSFGDQPQHF.

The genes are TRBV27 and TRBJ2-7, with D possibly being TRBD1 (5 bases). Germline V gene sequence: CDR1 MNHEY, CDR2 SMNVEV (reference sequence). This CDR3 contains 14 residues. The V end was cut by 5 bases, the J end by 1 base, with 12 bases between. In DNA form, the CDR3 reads TGTGCCAGCAGTAACGGACAACTTTCCTACGAGCAGTACTTC. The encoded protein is CASSNGQLSYEQYF.

CDR3 amino acids: CASSDSEQNTGELFF. Written as DNA, the CDR3 is TGTGCCAGCAGTGACTCGGAACAGAACACCGGGGAGCTGTTTTTT. V usage is TRBV6-4 and J usage is TRBJ2-2; D uncertain. Trimming took 0 bases from V and 1 from J, leaving 6 bases between them. CDR1 and CDR2 from the germline V gene are MRHNA and SNTAGT. This CDR3 is 15 amino acids long.

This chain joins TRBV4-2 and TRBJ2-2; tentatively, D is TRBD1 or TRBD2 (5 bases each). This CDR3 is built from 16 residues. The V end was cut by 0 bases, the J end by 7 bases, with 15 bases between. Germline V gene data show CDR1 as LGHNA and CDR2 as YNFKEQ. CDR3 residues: CASSQDPQGGGGELFF. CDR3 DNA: TGTGCCAGCAGCCAAGATCCCCAGGGTGGGGGCGGGGAGCTGTTTTTT.

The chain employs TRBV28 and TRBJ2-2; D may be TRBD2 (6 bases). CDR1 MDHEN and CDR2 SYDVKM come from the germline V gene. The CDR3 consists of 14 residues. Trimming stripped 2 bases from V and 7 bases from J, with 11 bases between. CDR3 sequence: CASSLAGTDGELFF. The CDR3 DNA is TGTGCCAGCAGTTTAGCGGGGACCGACGGGGAGCTGTTTTTT.

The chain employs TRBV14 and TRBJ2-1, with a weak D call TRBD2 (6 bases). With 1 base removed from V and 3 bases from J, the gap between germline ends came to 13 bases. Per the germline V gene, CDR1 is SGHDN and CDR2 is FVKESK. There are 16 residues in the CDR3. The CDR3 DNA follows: TGTGCCAGCAGCCAAGTAGTTAGCGGACTCTACAATGAGCAGTTCTTC. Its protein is CASSQVVSGLYNEQFF. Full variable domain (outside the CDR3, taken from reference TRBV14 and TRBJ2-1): EAGVTQFPSHSVIEKGQTVTLRCDPISGHDNLYWYRRVMGKEIKFLLHFVKESKQDESGMPNNRFLAERTGGTYSTLKVQPAELEDSGVYFCASSQVVSGLYNEQFFGPGTRLTVL.

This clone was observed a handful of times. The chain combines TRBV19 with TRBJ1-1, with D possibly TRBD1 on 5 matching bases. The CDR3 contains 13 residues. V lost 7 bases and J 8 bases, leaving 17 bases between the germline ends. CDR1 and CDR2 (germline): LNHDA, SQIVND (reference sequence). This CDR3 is CASIEYRRAEAFF. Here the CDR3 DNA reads TGTGCCAGTATCGAGTACAGGCGGGCAGAAGCTTTCTTT.

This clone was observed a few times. The DNA of the CDR3 is TGTGCCAGCAGTGAGGACAATCCGGGGGCTGAAGCTTTCTTT. Its protein product is CASSEDNPGAEAFF. The chain couples TRBV25-1 to TRBJ1-1, with D possibly matching TRBD1 (5 bases). The CDR3 is 14 residues long. V shed 3 bases and J shed 6 bases, with 14 bases lying between them. CDR1 MGHDK and CDR2 SYGVNS come from the germline V gene.

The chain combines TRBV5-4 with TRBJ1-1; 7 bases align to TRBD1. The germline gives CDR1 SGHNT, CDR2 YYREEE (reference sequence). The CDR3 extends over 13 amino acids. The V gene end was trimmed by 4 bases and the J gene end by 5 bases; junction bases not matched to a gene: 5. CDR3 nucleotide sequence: TGTGCCAGCAGCCCGGGACAGATGACTGAAGCTTTCTTT. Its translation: CASSPGQMTEAFF.

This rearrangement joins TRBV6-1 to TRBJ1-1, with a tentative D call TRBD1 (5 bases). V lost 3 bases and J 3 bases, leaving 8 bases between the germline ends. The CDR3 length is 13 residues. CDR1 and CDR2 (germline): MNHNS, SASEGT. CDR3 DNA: TGTGCCAGCAGTGACGAGGGGCACACTGAAGCTTTCTTT. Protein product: CASSDEGHTEAFF.

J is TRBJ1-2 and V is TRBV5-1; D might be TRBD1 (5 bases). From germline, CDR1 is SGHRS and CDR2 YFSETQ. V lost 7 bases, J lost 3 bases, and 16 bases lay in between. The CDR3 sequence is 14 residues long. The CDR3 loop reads CASGLGEEHYGYTF. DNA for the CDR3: TGCGCCAGCGGTTTAGGGGAGGAGCACTATGGCTACACCTTC.

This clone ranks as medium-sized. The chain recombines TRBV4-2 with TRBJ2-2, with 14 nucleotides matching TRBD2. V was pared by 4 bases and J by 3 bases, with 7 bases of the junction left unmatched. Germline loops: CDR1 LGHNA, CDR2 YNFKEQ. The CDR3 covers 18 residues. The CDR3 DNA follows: TGTGCCAGCAGCCCCAGGACTAGCGGGGGGATGGACACCGGGGAGCTGTTTTTT. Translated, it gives CASSPRTSGGMDTGELFF.

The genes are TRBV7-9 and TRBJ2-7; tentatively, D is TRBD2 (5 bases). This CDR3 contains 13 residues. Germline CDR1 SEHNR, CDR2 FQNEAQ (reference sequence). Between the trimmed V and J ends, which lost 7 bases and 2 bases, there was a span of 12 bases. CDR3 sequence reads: CASTYGDTYEQYF. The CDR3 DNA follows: TGTGCCAGCACGTACGGGGATACCTACGAGCAGTACTTC.

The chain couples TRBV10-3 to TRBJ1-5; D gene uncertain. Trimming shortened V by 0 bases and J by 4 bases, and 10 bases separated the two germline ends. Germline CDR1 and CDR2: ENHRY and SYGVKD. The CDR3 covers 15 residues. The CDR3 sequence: CAISESNGPNQPQHF. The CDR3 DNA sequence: TGTGCCATCAGTGAGTCGAACGGACCTAATCAGCCCCAGCATTTT.

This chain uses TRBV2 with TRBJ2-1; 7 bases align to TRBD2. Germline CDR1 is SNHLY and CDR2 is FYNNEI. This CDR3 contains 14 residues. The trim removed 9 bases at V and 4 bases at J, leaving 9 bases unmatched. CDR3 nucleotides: TGTGCCAGTCCTGGAGCGGGGCGTTACAATGAGCAGTTCTTC. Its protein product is CASPGAGRYNEQFF.